The 20 T cell receptor beta chains below come from one sample, sequenced in a study of CD8 T cells in ankylosing spondylitis. These receptors have no identified antigens. Using its own MiXCR run on the 5' RACE reads, TCRdb lists one record per CDR3 protein. The sample yields about 440,000 distinct CDR3 sequences, about a sixth seen once. Study-wide results and caveats: Typical of ankylosing spondylitis blood, it appeared, was a TCR beta motif of fewer than 10 highly homologous variants.

Material for sequencing was blood, either unsorted or a sorted T cell fraction (not recorded which). The receptors were sampled from a male donor with ankylosing spondylitis.

This clonotype was detected only a few times. This chain joins TRBV24-1 and TRBJ2-1, with 10 bases matching TRBD2. The CDR3 has 17 amino acids. V dropped 4 bases and J dropped 7; count of bases not matched to a gene: 12. Looked up from germline, CDR1 is KGHDR and CDR2 is SFDVKD. The CDR3 nucleotides read TGTGCCACCAGTGACCAGATCGGGACTAGCGTCGTGAATGAGCAGTTCTTC. It encodes CATSDQIGTSVVNEQFF.

This clonotype was recorded a few times. CDR3 nucleotide sequence: TGTGCCAGCAGCTTCTGGGGGACTGGAAACACCATATATTTT. This sequence encodes CASSFWGTGNTIYF. This chain links TRBV7-2 with TRBJ1-3; perhaps TRBD1 as D (5 bases). Trimming took off 3 bases at V and 2 bases at J, with 8 bases between the two ends. The CDR3 runs to 14 residues. Germline CDR1 is SGHTA and CDR2 is FQGNSA.

The V and J genes are TRBV4-1 and TRBJ2-1, with 12 bases fitting TRBD2. CDR3 length: 14 residues. The germline V gene encodes CDR1 MGHRA and CDR2 YSYEKL. V shed 3 bases and J 11 bases; nucleotides not matched to a gene: 5. The chain's CDR3 is CASSQTSGSRKQFF. CDR3 coding DNA: TGCGCCAGCAGCCAGACTAGCGGGAGTCGGAAGCAGTTCTTC.

The sample holds a few counts of this clonotype. The chain is built from TRBV27 and TRBJ2-7; 13 nucleotides agree with TRBD2. CDR1 is MNHEY and CDR2 is SMNVEV in the germline V gene (reference sequence). The CDR3 contains 15 residues. V shed 6 bases, J shed 6 bases, and the junction held 8 bases outside the gene matches. CDR3 DNA sequence: TGTGCCAGCAGAAAACTAGCGGGAGGGCCTGGCGAGCAGTACTTC. Its translation: CASRKLAGGPGEQYF.

The chain recombines TRBV18 with TRBJ2-7; D assignment may be TRBD1 or TRBD2 (5 bases each). In germline, CDR1 is KGHSH, CDR2 LQKENI. Deletions cut 3 bases from V and 7 bases from J, with 16 bases between. The CDR3 is 14 residues long. For the CDR3, the DNA is TGTGCCAGCTCACCGAGGCAGGCAGGGACGGAGCAGTACTTC. Translating it yields CASSPRQAGTEQYF.

The chain couples TRBV18 to TRBJ2-5; no firm D call. Trimming took off 4 bases at V and 2 bases at J, with 20 bases between the two ends. The CDR3 is 17 residues long. CDR1 KGHSH and CDR2 LQKENI come from the germline V gene. This CDR3 reads CASSLVLAAEPQETQYF. Here the CDR3 DNA reads TGTGCCAGCTCACTTGTCCTCGCGGCGGAGCCTCAAGAGACCCAGTACTTC.

The rearrangement links TRBV7-9 to TRBJ2-1, with TRBD2 matching 7 bases. Per germline, CDR1 SEHNR and CDR2 FQNEAQ (reference sequence). CDR3 length: 15 amino acids. The junction had 3 bases not matched to a gene; V was cut back by 1 base and J by 3 bases. Written as DNA, the CDR3 is TGTGCCAGCAGCTTAGGTGCGGGGGACTACAATGAGCAGTTCTTC. This sequence encodes CASSLGAGDYNEQFF.

This clonotype was counted once. The genes are TRBV30 and TRBJ2-5; the match to TRBD2 covers 12 bases. CDR1 is GTSNPN and CDR2 is SVGIG in the germline V gene (reference sequence). V shed 6 bases and J 4 bases; nucleotides not matched to a gene: 3. This CDR3 comprises 13 residues. CDR3 in amino acids: CACPGLAGETQYF. The CDR3 nucleotides read TGTGCCTGCCCGGGACTAGCGGGAGAGACCCAGTACTTC.

This chain links TRBV20-1 with TRBJ2-1; D call uncertain. The CDR3 sequence is 13 residues long. Germline-derived CDR1 and CDR2 are DFQATT and SNEGSKA (reference sequence). CDR3 amino acids: CTSPPDSYNEQFF. In DNA form, the CDR3 reads TGCACCTCCCCTCCCGACTCCTACAATGAGCAGTTCTTC.

This clonotype has only a few counts. The J gene is TRBJ1-1, the V gene TRBV30, with TRBD1 matching over 9 bases. The ends lost 2 bases at V and 8 bases at J; junction bases unmatched: 9. The CDR3 has 14 residues. The germline V gene has CDR1 GTSNPN and CDR2 SVGIG (reference sequence). CDR3 sequence: CAWSPGTGFKEAFF. In nucleotides, the CDR3 is TGTGCCTGGAGTCCCGGGACAGGGTTTAAGGAAGCTTTCTTT.

This clonotype has just a few counts. The V call is TRBV18, the J call TRBJ2-5, with no clear D. This CDR3 has 12 amino acids. V lost 2 bases to trimming and J lost 5 bases, with 6 bases between them. CDR1 and CDR2 (germline): KGHSH, LQKENI. The CDR3 region has the DNA TGTGCCAGCTCACCAGGGATGGAGACCCAGTACTTC. Encoded protein: CASSPGMETQYF.

This clonotype was recorded a few times. This sequence joins TRBV6-5 and TRBJ1-3; the D is unclear. Between the trimmed V and J ends, which lost 2 bases and 0 bases, there was a span of 14 bases. CDR1 is MNHEY and CDR2 is SVGAGI in the germline V gene. This CDR3 spans 17 amino acids. Written as DNA, the CDR3 is TGTGCCAGCAGTTACCGATTCCCGAGGAGCTCTGGAAACACCATATATTTT. This translates into CASSYRFPRSSGNTIYF.

The V call is TRBV2, the J call TRBJ2-2; 11 positions match TRBD1. The CDR3 has 15 amino acids. V lost 7 bases to trimming and J lost 6 bases; unmatched junction nucleotides: 7. Per the germline V gene, CDR1 is SNHLY and CDR2 is FYNNEI. CDR3 sequence: CASIRDRGFAGELFF. CDR3 in DNA: TGTGCCAGCATTAGGGACAGGGGGTTCGCCGGGGAGCTGTTTTTT.

The gene calls are TRBV30 and TRBJ2-6; no definite D call. Trimming shortened V by 0 bases and J by 0 bases, and 6 bases separated the two germline ends. Germline V gives CDR1 GTSNPN, CDR2 SVGIG (reference sequence). This CDR3 has 15 residues. The CDR3 region has the DNA TGTGCCTGGAGTGTAGTAAGCTCTGGGGCCAACGTCCTGACTTTC. As protein: CAWSVVSSGANVLTF.

This chain uses TRBV18 with TRBJ2-7; TRBD2 matches at 12 bases. The V and J ends lost 0 bases and 0 bases, in that order; junction bases with no gene match: 0. This CDR3 has 16 amino acids. Germline V gene lookup returns CDR1 KGHSH and CDR2 LQKENI. The CDR3 DNA sequence: TGTGCCAGCTCACCACCGACTAGCGGGGGCTCCTACGAGCAGTACTTC. Residues: CASSPPTSGGSYEQYF.

This chain links TRBV5-1 with TRBJ2-7, with a possible D match to TRBD2 (5 bases). CDR1 is SGHRS and CDR2 is YFSETQ in the germline V gene. V was cut by 0 bases and J by 0 bases, with 10 bases left in between. This CDR3 contains 15 residues. The CDR3 is CASSLDLARSYEQYF. CDR3 bases: TGCGCCAGCAGCTTGGACCTAGCCCGCTCCTACGAGCAGTACTTC.

With regard to this clonotype: A much larger clone differs by one base, so this may be a read error. This chain joins TRBV5-1 and TRBJ2-7; 12 bases agree with TRBD2. The CDR3 sequence is 15 residues long. CDR1 is SGHRS and CDR2 is YFSETQ in the germline V gene. CDR3: CASSPTSGGPYGQYF. The CDR3 DNA is TGCGCCAGCAGCCCAACTAGCGGGGGGCCCTACGGGCAGTACTTC. The full variable domain, completed using reference TRBV5-1 and TRBJ2-7, is KAGVTQTPRYLIKTRGQQVTLSCSPISGHRSVSWYQQTPGQGLQFLFEYFSETQRNKGNFPGRFSGRQFSNSRSEMNVSTLELGDSALYLCASSPTSGGPYGQYFGPGTRLTVT.

V usage is TRBV5-1 and J usage is TRBJ2-3, with D perhaps matching TRBD1 (7 bases). The CDR3 contains 16 residues. CDR1 and CDR2 from the germline V gene are SGHRS and YFSETQ. The V and J ends lost 2 bases and 3 bases respectively, with 16 bases between them. The DNA for the CDR3 is TGCGCCAGCAGCTTACAGACAGGGAGGAGTACAGATACGCAGTATTTT. This codes for CASSLQTGRSTDTQYF.

With regard to this clonotype: At one of its ends the junction is not consistent with the germline gene, which may arise from a read error. This sequence joins TRBV3-1 and TRBJ1-1; 7 bases are a match to TRBD1. The CDR3 runs 14 residues. Germline V gene lookup returns CDR1 LGHDT and CDR2 YNNKEL (reference sequence). CDR3 residues: CASSRRQGDTVAFF. DNA of the CDR3: TGTGCCAGCAGCCGACGGCAGGGGGACACTGTAGCTTTCTTT.

The V and J genes are TRBV5-1 and TRBJ2-3; tentative D call: TRBD2 (6 bases). This CDR3 contains 14 residues. Germline V CDR1 and CDR2: SGHRS, YFSETQ. V gave up 0 bases and J gave up 5 bases, with 10 bases separating them. In DNA form, the CDR3 reads TGCGCCAGCAGCTTGGAAGCGGGTGTAGATACGCAGTATTTT. Protein product: CASSLEAGVDTQYF.